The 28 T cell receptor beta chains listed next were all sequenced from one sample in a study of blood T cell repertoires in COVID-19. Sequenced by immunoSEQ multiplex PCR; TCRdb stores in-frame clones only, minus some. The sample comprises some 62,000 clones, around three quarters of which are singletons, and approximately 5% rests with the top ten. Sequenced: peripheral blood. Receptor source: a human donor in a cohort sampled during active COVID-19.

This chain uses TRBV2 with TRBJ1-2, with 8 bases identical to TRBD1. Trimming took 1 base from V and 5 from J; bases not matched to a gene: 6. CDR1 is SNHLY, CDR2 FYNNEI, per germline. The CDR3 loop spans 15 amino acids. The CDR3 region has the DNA TGTGCCAGCAGTGAAGAACAGGGGGTCAGGTATGGCTACACCTTC. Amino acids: CASSEEQGVRYGYTF.

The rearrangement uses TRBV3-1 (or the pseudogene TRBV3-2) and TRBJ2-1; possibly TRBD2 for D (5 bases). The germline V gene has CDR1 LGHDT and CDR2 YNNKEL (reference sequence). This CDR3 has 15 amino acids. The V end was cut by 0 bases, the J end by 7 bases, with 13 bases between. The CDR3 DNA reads TGTGCCAGCAGCCAAGACCCGGGGTTGAGGAATGAGCAGTTCTTC. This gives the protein CASSQDPGLRNEQFF.

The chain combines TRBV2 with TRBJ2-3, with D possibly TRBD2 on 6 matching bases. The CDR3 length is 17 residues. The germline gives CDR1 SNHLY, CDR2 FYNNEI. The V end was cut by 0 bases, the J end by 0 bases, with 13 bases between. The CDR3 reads CASSEALGRGSTDTQYF. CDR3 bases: TGTGCCAGCAGTGAAGCGCTAGGGCGGGGCAGCACAGATACGCAGTATTTT.

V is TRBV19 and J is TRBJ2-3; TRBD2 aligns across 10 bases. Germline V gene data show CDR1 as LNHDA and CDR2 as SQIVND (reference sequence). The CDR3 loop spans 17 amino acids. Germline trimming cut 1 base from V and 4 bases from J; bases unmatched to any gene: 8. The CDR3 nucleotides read TGTGCCAGTAGTATAGCGGTCAGCGGGGGGGCCTCAGATACGCAGTATTTT. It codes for CASSIAVSGGASDTQYF.

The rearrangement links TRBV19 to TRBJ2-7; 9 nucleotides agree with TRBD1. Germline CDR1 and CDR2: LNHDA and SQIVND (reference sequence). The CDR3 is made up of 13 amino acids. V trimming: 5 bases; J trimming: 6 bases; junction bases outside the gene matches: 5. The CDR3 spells CASSPNRGREQYF. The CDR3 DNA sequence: TGTGCCAGTAGTCCAAACAGGGGGCGCGAGCAGTACTTC.

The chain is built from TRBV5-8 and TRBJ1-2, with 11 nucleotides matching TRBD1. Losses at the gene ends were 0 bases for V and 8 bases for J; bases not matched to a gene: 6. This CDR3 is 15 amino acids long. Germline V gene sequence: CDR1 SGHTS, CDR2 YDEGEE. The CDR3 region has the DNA TGTGCCAGCAGCTTGGGAGGACAGGGGGCACGGGGCTACACCTTC. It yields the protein CASSLGGQGARGYTF.

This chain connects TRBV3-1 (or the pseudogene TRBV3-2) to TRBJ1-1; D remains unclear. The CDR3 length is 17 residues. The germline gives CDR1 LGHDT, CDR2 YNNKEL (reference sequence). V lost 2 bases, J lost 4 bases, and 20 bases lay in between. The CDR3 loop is CASSQRRDWGWVTEAFF. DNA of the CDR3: TGTGCCAGCAGCCAAAGGCGGGATTGGGGTTGGGTCACTGAAGCTTTCTTT.

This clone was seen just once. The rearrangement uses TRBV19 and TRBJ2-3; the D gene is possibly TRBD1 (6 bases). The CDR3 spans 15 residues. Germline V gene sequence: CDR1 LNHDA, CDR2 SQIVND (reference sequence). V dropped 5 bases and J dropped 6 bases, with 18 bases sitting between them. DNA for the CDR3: TGTGCCAGTAGTTTTATCAGGGGCTCGGGGGATACGCAGTATTTT. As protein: CASSFIRGSGDTQYF.

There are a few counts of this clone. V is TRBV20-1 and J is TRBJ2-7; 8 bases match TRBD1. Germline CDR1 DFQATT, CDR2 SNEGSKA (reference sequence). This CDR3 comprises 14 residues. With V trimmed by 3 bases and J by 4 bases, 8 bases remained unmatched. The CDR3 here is CSASVRQGRYEQYF. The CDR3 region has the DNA TGCAGTGCTAGTGTCCGACAGGGGAGGTACGAGCAGTACTTC.

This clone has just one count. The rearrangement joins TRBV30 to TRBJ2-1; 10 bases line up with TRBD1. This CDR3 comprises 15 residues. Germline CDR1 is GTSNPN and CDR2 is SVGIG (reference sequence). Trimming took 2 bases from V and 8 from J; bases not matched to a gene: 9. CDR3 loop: CAWSTGTGEIYEQFF. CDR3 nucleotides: TGTGCCTGGAGTACCGGGACAGGGGAAATTTATGAGCAGTTCTTC.

The CDR3 coding sequence is TGTGCCAGCAGCCCGTGGGACAGAATTAACACTGAAGCTTTCTTT. Encoded protein: CASSPWDRINTEAFF. The V gene is TRBV5-4, the J gene TRBJ1-1, with TRBD1 identical over 7 bases. Trimming removed 4 bases from V and 2 bases from J; junction bases left unmatched: 8. CDR3 length: 15 amino acids. CDR1 is SGHNT, CDR2 YYREEE, per germline (reference sequence). The whole variable domain, remainder taken from reference TRBV5-4 and TRBJ1-1, is ETGVTQSPTHLIKTRGQQVTLRCSSQSGHNTVSWYQQALGQGPQFIFQYYREEENGRGNFPPRFSGLQFPNYSSELNVNALELDDSALYLCASSPWDRINTEAFFGQGTRLTVV.

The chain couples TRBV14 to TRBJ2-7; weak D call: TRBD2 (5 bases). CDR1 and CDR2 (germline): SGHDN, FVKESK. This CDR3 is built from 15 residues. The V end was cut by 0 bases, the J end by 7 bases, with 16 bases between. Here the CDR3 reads CASSQELGRPGEQYF. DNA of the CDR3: TGTGCCAGCAGCCAAGAACTAGGGAGACCTGGAGAGCAGTACTTC.

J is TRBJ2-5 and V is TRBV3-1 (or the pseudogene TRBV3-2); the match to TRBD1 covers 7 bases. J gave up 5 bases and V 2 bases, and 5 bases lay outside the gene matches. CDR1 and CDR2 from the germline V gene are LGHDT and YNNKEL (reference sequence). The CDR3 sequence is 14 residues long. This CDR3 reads CASSQQGVWETQYF. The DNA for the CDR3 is TGTGCCAGCAGCCAACAGGGGGTTTGGGAGACCCAGTACTTC.

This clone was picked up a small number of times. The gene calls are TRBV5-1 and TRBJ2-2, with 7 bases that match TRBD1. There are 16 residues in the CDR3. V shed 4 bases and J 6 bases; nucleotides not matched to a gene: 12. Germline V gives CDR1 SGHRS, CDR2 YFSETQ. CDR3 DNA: TGCGCCAGCAGCCGGGCCGGTGACAGGGTATCCGGGGAGCTGTTTTTT. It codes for CASSRAGDRVSGELFF.

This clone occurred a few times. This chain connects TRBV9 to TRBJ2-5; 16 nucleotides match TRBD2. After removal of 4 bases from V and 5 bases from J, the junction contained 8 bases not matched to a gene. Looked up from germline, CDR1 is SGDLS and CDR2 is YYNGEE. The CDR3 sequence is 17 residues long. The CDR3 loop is CASSPGTSGGARETQYF. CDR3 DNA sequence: TGTGCCAGCAGCCCAGGGACTAGCGGGGGGGCCCGGGAGACCCAGTACTTC. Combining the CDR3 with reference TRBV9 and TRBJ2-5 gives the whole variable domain DSGVTQTPKHLITATGQRVTLRCSPRSGDLSVYWYQQSLDQGLQFLIQYYNGEERAKGNILERFSAQQFPDLHSELNLSSLELGDSALYFCASSPGTSGGARETQYFGPGTRLLVL.

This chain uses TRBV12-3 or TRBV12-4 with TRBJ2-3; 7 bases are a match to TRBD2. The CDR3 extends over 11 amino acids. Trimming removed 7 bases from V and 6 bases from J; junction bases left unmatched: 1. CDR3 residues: CASMRGDTQYF. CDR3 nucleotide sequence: TGTGCCAGCATGCGGGGGGATACGCAGTATTTT.

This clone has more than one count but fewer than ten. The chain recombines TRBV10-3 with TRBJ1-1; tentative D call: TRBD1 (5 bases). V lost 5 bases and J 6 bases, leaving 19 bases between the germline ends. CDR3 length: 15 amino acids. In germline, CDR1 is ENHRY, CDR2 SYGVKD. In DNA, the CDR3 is TGTGCCATCAGTAAGGAGGGACCCACTACTCCTGAAGCTTTCTTT. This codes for CAISKEGPTTPEAFF.

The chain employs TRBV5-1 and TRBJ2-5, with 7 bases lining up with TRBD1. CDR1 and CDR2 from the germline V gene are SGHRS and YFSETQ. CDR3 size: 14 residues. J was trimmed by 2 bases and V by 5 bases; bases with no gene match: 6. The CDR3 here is CASRIGTAQETQYF. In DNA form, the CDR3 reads TGCGCCAGCAGGATCGGGACAGCACAAGAGACCCAGTACTTC.

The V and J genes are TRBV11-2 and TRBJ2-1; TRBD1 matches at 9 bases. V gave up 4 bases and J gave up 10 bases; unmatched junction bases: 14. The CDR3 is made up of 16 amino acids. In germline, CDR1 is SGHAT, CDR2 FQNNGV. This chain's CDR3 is CASSSRGDRVGREQFF. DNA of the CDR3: TGTGCCAGCAGCTCCCGCGGGGACAGGGTCGGGAGGGAGCAGTTCTTC.

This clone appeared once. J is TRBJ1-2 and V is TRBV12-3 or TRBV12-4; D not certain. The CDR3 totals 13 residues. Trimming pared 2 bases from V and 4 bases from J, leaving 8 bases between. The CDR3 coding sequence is TGTGCCAGCAGTTTAAACCAGGCCTATGGCTACACCTTC. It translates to CASSLNQAYGYTF.

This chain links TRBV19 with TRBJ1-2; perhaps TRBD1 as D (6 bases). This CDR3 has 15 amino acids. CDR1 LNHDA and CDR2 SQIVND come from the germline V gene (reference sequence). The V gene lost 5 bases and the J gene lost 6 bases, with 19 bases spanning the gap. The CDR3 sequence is CASSLRGGAANGYTF. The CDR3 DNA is TGTGCCAGTAGTCTCCGGGGGGGGGCAGCTAATGGCTACACCTTC.

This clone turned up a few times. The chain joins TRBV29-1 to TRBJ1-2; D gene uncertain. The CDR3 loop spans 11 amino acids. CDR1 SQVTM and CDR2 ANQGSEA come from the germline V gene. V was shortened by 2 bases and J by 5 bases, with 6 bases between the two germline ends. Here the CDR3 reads CSVETAYGYTF. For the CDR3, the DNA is TGCAGCGTTGAAACCGCGTATGGCTACACCTTC.

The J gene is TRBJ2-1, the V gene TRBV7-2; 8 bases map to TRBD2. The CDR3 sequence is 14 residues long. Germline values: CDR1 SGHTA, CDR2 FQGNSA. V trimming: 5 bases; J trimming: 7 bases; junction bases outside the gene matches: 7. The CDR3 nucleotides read TGTGCCAGCAGCACAACGGGGGGGCCTAATGAGCAGTTCTTC. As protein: CASSTTGGPNEQFF.

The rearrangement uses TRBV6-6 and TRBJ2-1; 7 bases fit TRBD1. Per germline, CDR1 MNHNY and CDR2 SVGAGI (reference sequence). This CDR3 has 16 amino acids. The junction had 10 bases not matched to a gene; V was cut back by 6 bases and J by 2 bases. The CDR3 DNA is TGTGCCAGCAGCACAAACAGGGGTCGGGCCTACAATGAGCAGTTCTTC. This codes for CASSTNRGRAYNEQFF.

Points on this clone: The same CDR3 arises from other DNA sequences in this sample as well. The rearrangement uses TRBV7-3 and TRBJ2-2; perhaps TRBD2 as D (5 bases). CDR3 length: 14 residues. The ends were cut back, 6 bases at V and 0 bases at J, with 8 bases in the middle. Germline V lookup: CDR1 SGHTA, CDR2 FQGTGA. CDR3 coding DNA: TGTGCCAGCAGTTCCGGGGCGAACACCGGGGAGCTGTTTTTT. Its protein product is CASSSGANTGELFF.

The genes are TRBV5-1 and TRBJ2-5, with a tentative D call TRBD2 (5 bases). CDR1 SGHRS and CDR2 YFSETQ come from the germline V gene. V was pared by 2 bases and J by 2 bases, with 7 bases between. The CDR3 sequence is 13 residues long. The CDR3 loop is CASSFGSQETQYF. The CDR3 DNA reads TGCGCCAGCAGCTTTGGGAGTCAAGAGACCCAGTACTTC.

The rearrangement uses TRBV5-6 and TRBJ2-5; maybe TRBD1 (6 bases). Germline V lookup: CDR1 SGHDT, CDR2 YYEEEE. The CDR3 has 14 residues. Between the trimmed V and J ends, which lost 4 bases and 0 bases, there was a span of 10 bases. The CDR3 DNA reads TGTGCCAGCAGCAAAGGACAGTACCAAGAGACCCAGTACTTC. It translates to CASSKGQYQETQYF.

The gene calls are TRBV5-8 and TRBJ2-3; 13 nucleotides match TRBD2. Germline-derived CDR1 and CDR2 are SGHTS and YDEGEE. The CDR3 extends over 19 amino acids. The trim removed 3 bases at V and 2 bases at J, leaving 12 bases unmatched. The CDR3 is CASSSYNLLAGGPTDTQYF. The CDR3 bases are TGTGCCAGCAGCTCCTACAACCTACTAGCGGGGGGGCCCACAGATACGCAGTATTTT. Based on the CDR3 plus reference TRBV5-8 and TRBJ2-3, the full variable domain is EAGVTQSPTHLIKTRGQQATLRCSPISGHTSVYWYQQALGLGLQFLLWYDEGEERNRGNFPPRFSGRQFPNYSSELNVNALELEDSALYLCASSSYNLLAGGPTDTQYFGPGTRLTVL.